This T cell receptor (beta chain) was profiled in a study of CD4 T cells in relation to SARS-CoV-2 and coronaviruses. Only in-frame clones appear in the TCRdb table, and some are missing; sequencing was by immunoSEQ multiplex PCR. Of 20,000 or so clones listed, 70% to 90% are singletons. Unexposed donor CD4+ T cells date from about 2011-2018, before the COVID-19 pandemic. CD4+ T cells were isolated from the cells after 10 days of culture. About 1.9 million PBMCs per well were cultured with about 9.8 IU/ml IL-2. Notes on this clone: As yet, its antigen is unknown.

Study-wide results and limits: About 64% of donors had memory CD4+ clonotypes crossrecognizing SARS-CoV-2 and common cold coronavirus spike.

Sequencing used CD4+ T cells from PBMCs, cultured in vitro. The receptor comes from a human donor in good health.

The chain's CDR3 is CASSLTDSEAFF. Here the CDR3 DNA reads TGTGCCAGCAGCTTAACGGACAGCGAAGCTTTCTTT. J is TRBJ1-1 and V is TRBV7-9; tentatively, D is TRBD1 (6 bases). The CDR3 length is 12 residues. Germline V CDR1 and CDR2: SEHNR, FQNEAQ (reference sequence). Trimming took off 2 bases at V and 8 bases at J, with 9 bases between the two ends.